Listed here are 17 T cell receptor beta chains from one sample, sequenced in a study of TET2 disruption in CD19-targeted CAR T cells (dated 2018 in TCRdb). No antigen has been identified for these receptors. The method was the immunoSEQ multiplex PCR assay. The source is immuneACCESS, and TCRdb retained only in-frame sequences with V and J called. Part of the clones is not carried over; for the studies checked, unresolved V genes explain less than half of this, and the remainder is unexplained. The sample table includes under 30,000 clones. Under 2.5% of the sample belongs to the ten largest clones. In the paper's terms, the treatment or condition label means: autologous CTL019 cells: CD19 CAR with 4-1BB and CD3 zeta domains. Source: CD8- CAR+ T cells sorted from cultured blood T cells, taken for CD19 CAR T cell therapy. In light of the paper, this sample's cell subset or site label describes: CD8-negative CAR-positive T cells from the infusion product. Receptors originate from a man aged 65 to 85 with chronic lymphocytic leukemia.

Concerning this clone: The sequence runs out 3 residues before the end of the CDR3; the remainder is reconstructed from the germline J gene. J is TRBJ1-2 and V is TRBV7-3; a weak D match, TRBD1 (6 bases). CDR3 length: 16 residues. The germline CDR1 and CDR2 sequences are SGHTA and FQGTGA. The sequenced CDR3 bases are TGTGCCAGCAGCCTAAGTGGGGGGGGCGTTTCCTACGAC. Its translation: CASSLSGGGVSYD. In full, the CDR3 reads CASSLSGGGVSYDYTF.

Concerning this clone: The sequence runs out 3 residues before the end of the CDR3; the remainder is reconstructed from the germline J gene. The rearrangement links TRBV11-2 to TRBJ2-1, with 9 bases fitting TRBD2. The CDR3 loop spans 15 amino acids. V dropped 4 bases and J dropped 5; count of bases not matched to a gene: 6. From germline, CDR1 is SGHAT and CDR2 FQNNGV. The CDR3: CASSSRTSENNEQFF. The CDR3 DNA, read in part, is TGTGCCAGCAGCTCTCGGACTAGCGAGAACAATGAG.

Note on this clone: The read terminates 3 residues before the CDR3 end, so the remaining end is supplied by the germline J gene. V and J are TRBV6-2 or TRBV6-3 and TRBJ2-4; TRBD1 matches at 7 bases. The CDR3 runs to 16 residues. CDR1 and CDR2 from the germline V gene are MNHEY and SVGEGT. The CDR3 region is CASTSDRVGSNQPQYF. Partial CDR3 DNA: TGTGCCAGCACCTCCGACAGGGTGGGAAGCAATCAGCCT.

Measured by frequency, this clone is medium-sized (0.01 to 0.1%). The sequenced fragment ends 3 residues before the CDR3 boundary, so the rest is inferred from the germline J gene. The V call is TRBV20-1, the J call TRBJ2-3; tentatively, D is TRBD2 (6 bases). Germline V CDR1 and CDR2: DFQATT, SNEGSKA (reference sequence). This CDR3 comprises 16 residues. Trimming pared 3 bases from V and 2 bases from J, leaving 18 bases between. Incomplete CDR3 DNA: TGCAGTGCTAGTGATTTGGATAGCGGTTTCACAGATACG. Amino acids: CSASDLDSGFTDT. The whole CDR3 sequence is CSASDLDSGFTDTQYF.

As for this clone: The read gets to within 3 residues of the CDR3 end, and the germline J gene fills in the rest. The rearrangement uses TRBV11-2 and TRBJ2-5; the D gene is possibly TRBD1 (6 bases). Germline V gives CDR1 SGHAT, CDR2 FQNNGV. The CDR3 totals 12 residues. V lost 6 bases, J lost 1 base, and 6 bases lay in between. Incomplete CDR3 DNA: TGTGCCAGCAGGGACAGCCAAGAGACC. Amino acids: CASRDSQET. The CDR3 in its entirety is CASRDSQETQYF.

To note about this clone: The read stops 3 residues short of the end of the CDR3; the missing end is completed from the germline J gene. The chain recombines TRBV7-7 with TRBJ2-1; the match to TRBD2 covers 9 bases. The germline V gene encodes CDR1 SSHAT and CDR2 FNYEAQ (reference sequence). Germline trimming cut 5 bases from V and 5 bases from J; bases unmatched to any gene: 4. The CDR3 extends over 14 amino acids. CDR3 amino acids: CASSLSGGDNEQFF. Partial CDR3 DNA: TGTGCCAGCAGCCTTAGCGGGGGAGACAATGAG.

As for this clone: The CDR3 end lies 3 residues beyond the end of the read and is filled in from the germline J gene. The chain combines TRBV6-2 or TRBV6-3 with TRBJ1-5, with 10 bases matching TRBD1. The CDR3 has 13 amino acids. V trimming: 6 bases; J trimming: 5 bases; junction bases outside the gene matches: 1. Germline V gene data show CDR1 as MNHEY and CDR2 as SVGEGT. The CDR3: CASSGTGDQPQHF. The DNA read from the CDR3 is TGTGCCAGCAGCGGGACAGGGGATCAGCCC.

A note on this clone: The read finishes 3 residues shy of the CDR3 end, and the germline J gene is used to complete it. The chain employs TRBV9 and TRBJ2-1, with D uncertain. V was trimmed by 3 bases and J by 0 bases, leaving 10 bases between them. Germline CDR1 is SGDLS and CDR2 is YYNGEE. The CDR3 is made up of 15 amino acids. The part of the CDR3 DNA that was read is TGTGCCAGCAGCGCGCAGGCCAGCTCCTACAATGAG. It yields the protein CASSAQASSYNE. The full CDR3 protein reads CASSAQASSYNEQFF.

Of note for this clone: The read ends 3 residues shy of where the CDR3 ends; the end is completed using the germline J gene. The chain is built from TRBV4-1 and TRBJ1-6, with TRBD1 matching over 7 bases. Germline loops: CDR1 MGHRA, CDR2 YSYEKL. The junction had 6 bases not matched to a gene; V was cut back by 2 bases and J by 8 bases. This CDR3 region has 15 residues. The CDR3 sequence is CASSQPTGLDSPLHF. The CDR3 bases that were read are TGCGCCAGCAGCCAACCGACAGGGTTGGATTCACCC.

On this clone: The CDR3 end is not reached by the read, which stops 3 residues before it; the germline J gene fills it in. The V and J genes are TRBV20-1 and TRBJ2-5, with a tentative D call TRBD2 (6 bases). V was cut by 6 bases and J by 0 bases, with 17 bases left in between. This CDR3 is 15 amino acids long. The germline V gene encodes CDR1 DFQATT and CDR2 SNEGSKA (reference sequence). CDR3 region: CSASPGGGYQETQYF. The CDR3 bases that were read are TGCAGTGCCTCTCCCGGGGGTGGGTACCAAGAGACC.

The CDR3: CASSIDAQQGAFSYEQYF. The sequenced part of the CDR3 DNA is TGTGCCAGTAGTATAGATGCCCAACAGGGGGCTTTCTCCTACGAG. V usage is TRBV19 and J usage is TRBJ2-7; the match to TRBD1 covers 9 bases. The read ends 3 residues before the CDR3 terminus; that terminus is restored from the germline J gene. This CDR3 region has 18 residues. V dropped 0 bases and J dropped 0; count of bases not matched to a gene: 9. The germline V gene has CDR1 LNHDA and CDR2 SQIVND (reference sequence).

As to this clone: The read stops 3 residues short of the end of the CDR3; the missing end is completed from the germline J gene. V gene TRBV7-3 combines with J gene TRBJ1-2; perhaps TRBD1 as D (5 bases). The length of the CDR3 is 17 residues. Germline CDR1 and CDR2: SGHTA and FQGTGA. The CDR3: CASSLGTRKSSYNDYTF. The CDR3 bases that were read are TGTGCCAGCAGCTTAGGGACTAGGAAGAGCTCCTACAATGAC.

This clone is classed as medium-sized by frequency. Read sequence stops 3 residues before the CDR3 end, and the germline J gene provides the missing end. This chain uses TRBV19 with TRBJ2-3; 15 positions agree with TRBD2. The CDR3 extends over 17 amino acids. After removal of 7 bases from V and 2 bases from J, the junction contained 7 bases not matched to a gene. Germline lookup yields CDR1 LNHDA and CDR2 SQIVND (reference sequence). The CDR3 bases that were read are TGTGCCAGTACCCAAGGGACTAGCGGGGGGTACACAGATACG. It translates to CASTQGTSGGYTDT. The entire CDR3 is CASTQGTSGGYTDTQYF. The full variable domain, its missing parts supplied by reference TRBV19 and TRBJ2-3, is DGGITQSPKYLFRKEGQNVTLSCEQNLNHDAMYWYRQDPGQGLRLIYYSQIVNDFQKGDIAEGYSVSREKKESFPLTVTSAQKNPTAFYLCASTQGTSGGYTDTQYFGPGTRLTVL.

Notes on this clone: The read ends 3 residues early relative to the CDR3; the germline J gene fills the gap. The gene calls are TRBV5-1 and TRBJ2-4; 9 bases fit TRBD1. The CDR3 consists of 14 residues. Germline V gene lookup returns CDR1 SGHRS and CDR2 YFSETQ. The CDR3 bases that were read are TGCGCCAGCAGCTTGGTGGGACAGGGCGATGGT. Its protein is CASSLVGQGDG. In full, the CDR3 reads CASSLVGQGDGQYF.

For this clone: The CDR3 end lies 3 residues beyond the end of the read and is filled in from the germline J gene. The rearrangement links TRBV2 to TRBJ2-3; TRBD1 is a possible D gene (5 bases). Trimming cost V 5 bases and J 5 bases, with 8 bases left between them. Germline V gene data show CDR1 as SNHLY and CDR2 as FYNNEI. The CDR3 loop spans 12 amino acids. CDR3 in amino acids: CASSWTRDTQYF. The sequenced part of the CDR3 DNA is TGTGCCAGCAGTTGGACACGAGATACG.

Remarks on this clone: The missing CDR3 end, 3 residues past where the read stops, is filled in from the germline J gene. The chain combines TRBV5-1 with TRBJ2-5; TRBD2 agrees at 10 bases. The germline V gene has CDR1 SGHRS and CDR2 YFSETQ. The length of the CDR3 is 16 residues. V lost 3 bases and J lost 5; bases outside the gene matches: 10. The sequenced part of the CDR3 DNA is TGCGCCAGCAGCTCCTCGTGGCTAGCGGGGGTGGAGACC. It translates to CASSSSWLAGVET. The complete CDR3 sequence is CASSSSWLAGVETQYF.

In the case of this clone: The CDR3 goes on 3 residues after the read ends, and that part is filled in from the germline J gene. This sequence joins TRBV30 and TRBJ1-2; D remains unclear. The CDR3 consists of 12 residues. Per germline, CDR1 GTSNPN and CDR2 SVGIG (reference sequence). The CDR3 bases that were read are TGTGCCTGGATGCGAGTAGCCTACGAC. It yields the protein CAWMRVAYD. The full CDR3 reads CAWMRVAYDYTF. Full variable domain (remainder filled in from reference TRBV30 and TRBJ1-2): SQTIHQWPATLVQPVGSPLSLECTVEGTSNPNLYWYRQAAGRGLQLLFYSVGIGQISSEVPQNLSASRPQDRQFILSSKKLLLSDSGFYLCAWMRVAYDYTFGSGTRLTVV.